A single sample is the source of the 32 T cell receptor beta chains below, sequenced in a study of T cells in Graves' hyperthyroidism and ophthalmopathy (dated 2019 in TCRdb). The library was prepared using multiplex PCR. The run used an Illumina HiSeq 2000. Amplification of TCR beta CDR3 regions was carried out from RNA transcripts. A first-round RT-PCR of the TCR CDR3 used the HTBI primer set with the Qiagen OneStep RT-PCR kit. The raw public reads went through TCRdb reprocessing: fastp at Q25, MiXCR clone calling, in-frame beta chains kept. CDR3 protein duplicates are merged, each entry listing the most common genes and DNA. The sample contains around 570,000 distinct CDR3 sequences, less than 20% of them found a single time. 47% of the sample is in the top ten clones. Sequencing was done on a sample of blood. These TCRs come from a man aged 40-49 years with Graves' ophthalmopathy.

The chain carries TRBV5-1 and TRBJ1-5; D is ambiguous. CDR1 is SGHRS and CDR2 is YFSETQ in the germline V gene. The CDR3 has 14 amino acids. The germline V and J ends were trimmed by 0 bases and 3 bases, with 7 bases remaining between them. The CDR3 loop is CASSLGEYNQPQHF. CDR3 coding DNA: TGCGCCAGCAGCTTGGGAGAGTACAATCAGCCCCAGCATTTT.

V usage is TRBV12-3 or TRBV12-4 and J usage is TRBJ1-3; D remains unclear. This CDR3 comprises 14 residues. Trimming removed 2 bases at V and 7 bases at J, with 12 bases between. CDR3 nucleotide sequence: TGTGCCAGCAGTTTACCCCCAGGCGCGAACACCATATATTTT. Its translation is CASSLPPGANTIYF.

About this clonotype: It is likely a read error, because the conserved phenylalanine at the end of the CDR3 is missing. The V call is TRBV7-9, the J call TRBJ2-7, with D possibly matching TRBD2 (5 bases). The V gene lost 3 bases and the J gene lost 4 bases, with 7 bases spanning the gap. The CDR3 length is 12 residues. In germline, CDR1 is SEHNR, CDR2 FQNEAQ (reference sequence). The CDR3 spells CASSFEGYEQYL. For the CDR3, the DNA is TGTGCCAGCAGCTTTGAGGGTTACGAGCAGTACCTC.

At least ten counts were recorded for this clonotype. V usage is TRBV5-1 and J usage is TRBJ2-7; D not certain. CDR1 is SGHRS and CDR2 is YFSETQ in the germline V gene. Trimming removed 0 bases from V and 5 bases from J, with 12 bases in between. CDR3 length: 14 residues. CDR3 loop: CASSLGQVQHEQYF. The CDR3 DNA reads TGCGCCAGCAGCTTGGGTCAAGTACAACACGAGCAGTACTTC. Supplemented by reference TRBV5-1 and TRBJ2-7, the full variable domain reads KAGVTQTPRYLIKTRGQQVTLSCSPISGHRSVSWYQQTPGQGLQFLFEYFSETQRNKGNFPGRFSGRQFSNSRSEMNVSTLELGDSALYLCASSLGQVQHEQYFGPGTRLTVT.

This clonotype was seen a handful of times. V and J are TRBV18 and TRBJ1-2, with 10 bases matching TRBD1. Germline CDR1 KGHSH, CDR2 LQKENI. This CDR3 is built from 15 residues. V lost 3 bases and J lost 8; bases outside the gene matches: 9. CDR3 loop: CASSPDGTGDWGYTF. The CDR3 nucleotides read TGTGCCAGCTCACCGGACGGGACAGGGGACTGGGGCTACACCTTC.

This clonotype was seen many times. The V and J genes are TRBV28 and TRBJ2-7; 8 positions agree with TRBD1. This CDR3 comprises 16 residues. CDR1 and CDR2 (germline): MDHEN, SYDVKM. Trimming cost V 5 bases and J 4 bases; bases outside gene matches: 13. The CDR3 sequence: CASSTKGSGGGYEQYF. The CDR3 DNA is TGTGCCAGCAGTACCAAGGGATCAGGGGGCGGGTACGAGCAGTACTTC.

The rearrangement uses TRBV7-9 and TRBJ1-4, with D unresolved. Germline loops: CDR1 SEHNR, CDR2 FQNEAQ (reference sequence). Trimming pared 3 bases from V and 9 bases from J, leaving 11 bases between. The CDR3 length is 13 residues. CDR3 bases: TGTGCCAGCAGCTTCCCAGGAACCCAAAAACTGTTTTTT. This translates into CASSFPGTQKLFF.

This sequence joins TRBV20-1 and TRBJ2-7; 10 bases line up with TRBD1. Germline V CDR1 and CDR2: DFQATT, SNEGSKA (reference sequence). The CDR3 has 16 amino acids. J was trimmed by 2 bases and V by 5 bases; bases with no gene match: 12. This chain's CDR3 is CSARRGTGDLAYEQYF. The CDR3 DNA is TGCAGTGCTCGCAGAGGGACAGGGGACCTAGCCTACGAGCAGTACTTC.

This sequence joins TRBV15 and TRBJ1-1; D is undetermined. Germline CDR1 and CDR2: LNHNV and YYDKDF (reference sequence). V lost 0 bases, J lost 5 bases, and 10 bases lay in between. The CDR3 loop spans 14 amino acids. This chain's CDR3 is CATSRDSGRTEAFF. DNA of the CDR3: TGTGCCACCAGCAGAGATTCGGGGAGGACTGAAGCTTTCTTT.

This clonotype was observed at least ten times. The chain uses TRBV12-3 or TRBV12-4 and TRBJ2-7; D is unclear. V lost 2 bases and J 2 bases, leaving 10 bases between the germline ends. The CDR3 sequence is 14 residues long. CDR3 in amino acids: CASSLNRRTYEQYF. DNA of the CDR3: TGTGCCAGCAGTTTAAACAGACGCACCTACGAGCAGTACTTC.

This clonotype was observed at least ten times. This chain connects TRBV27 to TRBJ2-1; 11 bases are a match to TRBD2. The CDR3 runs 15 residues. Per the germline V gene, CDR1 is MNHEY and CDR2 is SMNVEV (reference sequence). J gave up 5 bases and V 4 bases, and 4 bases lay outside the gene matches. The CDR3 region has the DNA TGTGCCAGCAGTTCAGGGACTAGCGGTCACAATGAGCAGTTCTTC. Residues: CASSSGTSGHNEQFF.

The J gene is TRBJ2-5, the V gene TRBV7-9, with 14 nucleotides matching TRBD2. This CDR3 has 16 amino acids. V was clipped by 5 bases and J by 5 bases; unmatched bases: 7. Germline-derived CDR1 and CDR2 are SEHNR and FQNEAQ (reference sequence). The CDR3, as DNA: TGTGCCAGCAGCCCGGGACTAGCGGGAGTAGAGGAGACCCAGTACTTC. Its protein product is CASSPGLAGVEETQYF.

At least ten counts were recorded for this clonotype. The rearrangement links TRBV2 to TRBJ1-4; no clear D. The CDR3 has 14 residues. V was pared by 2 bases and J by 4 bases, with 8 bases between. CDR1 is SNHLY and CDR2 is FYNNEI in the germline V gene. CDR3 protein: CASSELTVNEKLFF. The DNA of the CDR3 is TGTGCCAGCAGTGAATTGACGGTTAATGAAAAACTGTTTTTT.

This clonotype has a count of ten or more. The V and J genes are TRBV30 and TRBJ1-3; D call uncertain. The CDR3 totals 18 residues. CDR1 and CDR2 (germline): GTSNPN, SVGIG (reference sequence). V lost 2 bases and J 5 bases, leaving 25 bases between the germline ends. In nucleotides, the CDR3 is TGTGCCTGGAGTCAGCTAACGCGAGCGACTACCAATCGAAACACCATATATTTT. Encoded protein: CAWSQLTRATTNRNTIYF.

In its sample, this clonotype was seen many times. This chain uses TRBV20-1 with TRBJ1-1, with TRBD1 matching 7 bases. This CDR3 is built from 12 residues. V lost 2 bases to trimming and J lost 4 bases; unmatched junction nucleotides: 1. Germline CDR1 reads DFQATT; CDR2 reads SNEGSKA (reference sequence). The CDR3 nucleotides are TGCAGTGCTAGACAGGGGGGCACTGAAGCTTTCTTT. Its translation: CSARQGGTEAFF.

This clonotype showed up many times. This chain uses TRBV5-1 with TRBJ1-2; 8 nucleotides agree with TRBD1. V lost 0 bases to trimming and J lost 6 bases; unmatched junction nucleotides: 7. Per the germline V gene, CDR1 is SGHRS and CDR2 is YFSETQ. This CDR3 is built from 15 residues. The CDR3 DNA follows: TGCGCCAGCAGCTTGGACGGACAGGGAGTTAATGGCTACACCTTC. Its translation is CASSLDGQGVNGYTF.

There are a few counts of this clonotype. The CDR3 sequence: CASSFPGTSLRTGELFF. CDR3 DNA sequence: TGTGCCAGCAGCTTCCCCGGGACTAGTTTACGAACCGGGGAGCTGTTTTTT. The chain recombines TRBV7-2 with TRBJ2-2; 8 bases match TRBD2. Germline V gives CDR1 SGHTA, CDR2 FQGNSA. V lost 3 bases to trimming and J lost 5 bases; unmatched junction nucleotides: 11. The CDR3 covers 17 residues.

V usage is TRBV5-1 and J usage is TRBJ2-3; D not resolved. Germline V gene lookup returns CDR1 SGHRS and CDR2 YFSETQ. Trimming left V 0 bases short and J 3 bases short, with 8 bases between. CDR3 length equals 14 residues. This CDR3 is CASSLAAKTDTQYF. The CDR3 DNA follows: TGCGCCAGCAGCTTGGCGGCCAAGACAGATACGCAGTATTTT.

This sequence joins TRBV20-1 and TRBJ2-1; the D gene is possibly TRBD1 (5 bases). With 3 bases removed from V and 4 bases from J, the gap between germline ends came to 22 bases. Germline V gene sequence: CDR1 DFQATT, CDR2 SNEGSKA (reference sequence). The CDR3 sequence is 17 residues long. Here the CDR3 reads CSASPPPPSTAYNEQFF. As DNA, the CDR3 is TGCAGTGCTAGCCCCCCCCCCCCGTCGACAGCTTACAATGAGCAGTTCTTC.

This clonotype was counted a few times. The rearrangement links TRBV5-6 to TRBJ2-4, with D possibly TRBD1 on 6 matching bases. The CDR3 has 14 residues. Germline V gene lookup returns CDR1 SGHDT and CDR2 YYEEEE. Trimming pared 4 bases from V and 3 bases from J, leaving 11 bases between. CDR3 sequence (DNA): TGTGCCAGCAGCACCGGGACACACAAAAACATTCAGTACTTC. Residues: CASSTGTHKNIQYF.

V usage is TRBV6-5 and J usage is TRBJ2-1; the match to TRBD1 covers 9 bases. CDR1 is MNHEY, CDR2 SVGAGI, per germline. J was trimmed by 3 bases and V by 3 bases; bases with no gene match: 15. The CDR3 length is 19 residues. CDR3 amino acids: CASSYIGQGLSSRYNEQFF. The CDR3 DNA sequence: TGTGCCAGCAGTTATATAGGACAGGGGTTATCCTCCCGCTACAATGAGCAGTTCTTC.

This clonotype occurred a few times. This chain joins TRBV19 and TRBJ1-5, with 8 bases that match TRBD1. CDR3 length: 14 residues. With V trimmed by 6 bases and J by 5 bases, 6 bases remained unmatched. Looked up from germline, CDR1 is LNHDA and CDR2 is SQIVND (reference sequence). The CDR3 sequence is CASRPGTGYQPQHF. As DNA, the CDR3 is TGTGCCAGTAGACCCGGGACAGGTTATCAGCCCCAGCATTTT.

This clonotype has at least ten counts. As DNA, the CDR3 is TGTGCCAGCAGAAGGGGGACCGGGGAGCTGTTTTTT. It encodes CASRRGTGELFF. The chain is built from TRBV3-1 and TRBJ2-2, with D possibly TRBD1 on 6 matching bases. V dropped 6 bases and J dropped 5 bases, with 7 bases sitting between them. Per the germline V gene, CDR1 is LGHDT and CDR2 is YNNKEL (reference sequence). This CDR3 contains 12 residues.

This clonotype was found many times. The J gene is TRBJ2-2, the V gene TRBV5-1; 7 bases agree with TRBD1. The V and J ends lost 5 bases and 1 base, in that order; junction bases with no gene match: 2. This CDR3 contains 14 residues. The germline gives CDR1 SGHRS, CDR2 YFSETQ. The CDR3 region has the DNA TGCGCCAGCAGATGGACAGGGAACACCGGGGAGCTGTTTTTT. Translation gives CASRWTGNTGELFF.

This clonotype occurred many times. The chain links TRBV11-2 to TRBJ2-3, with TRBD2 identical over 11 bases. CDR1 SGHAT and CDR2 FQNNGV come from the germline V gene. The CDR3 is made up of 15 amino acids. V shed 6 bases and J 5 bases; nucleotides not matched to a gene: 7. The CDR3 protein is CASSELAGARDTQYF. The CDR3 DNA reads as TGTGCCAGCAGTGAACTAGCGGGGGCCAGAGATACGCAGTATTTT. The full variable domain, rest sourced from reference TRBV11-2 and TRBJ2-3, is EAGVAQSPRYKIIEKRQSVAFWCNPISGHATLYWYQQILGQGPKLLIQFQNNGVVDDSQLPKDRFSAERLKGVDSTLKIQPAKLEDSAVYLCASSELAGARDTQYFGPGTRLTVL.

At least ten counts were recorded for this clonotype. The gene calls are TRBV5-1 and TRBJ1-1; tentatively, D is TRBD1 (6 bases). This CDR3 contains 13 residues. Between the trimmed V and J ends, which lost 4 bases and 3 bases, there was a span of 10 bases. The germline CDR1 and CDR2 sequences are SGHRS and YFSETQ. CDR3: CASSAPGDTEAFF. CDR3 nucleotides: TGCGCCAGCAGCGCCCCAGGGGACACTGAAGCTTTCTTT. The full variable domain, its missing parts supplied by reference TRBV5-1 and TRBJ1-1, is KAGVTQTPRYLIKTRGQQVTLSCSPISGHRSVSWYQQTPGQGLQFLFEYFSETQRNKGNFPGRFSGRQFSNSRSEMNVSTLELGDSALYLCASSAPGDTEAFFGQGTRLTVV.

This clonotype showed up just once. The chain uses TRBV4-1 and TRBJ2-7; perhaps TRBD2 as D (5 bases). Germline V lookup: CDR1 MGHRA, CDR2 YSYEKL. CDR3 size: 16 residues. V was pared by 1 base and J by 5 bases, with 18 bases between. CDR3 region: CASSQAPPPGIDEQYF. The CDR3 coding sequence is TGCGCCAGCAGCCAAGCCCCCCCACCGGGGATTGACGAGCAGTACTTC.

The rearrangement joins TRBV7-9 to TRBJ2-2; D unresolved. Germline CDR1 reads SEHNR; CDR2 reads FQNEAQ (reference sequence). The ends were cut back, 8 bases at V and 6 bases at J, with 10 bases in the middle. This CDR3 is 12 amino acids long. CDR3 region: CASDTPAGELFF. The CDR3 DNA reads TGTGCCAGCGACACACCGGCCGGGGAGCTGTTTTTT.

This sequence joins TRBV5-1 and TRBJ1-1; 7 nucleotides match TRBD1. CDR3 size: 12 residues. Germline CDR1 is SGHRS and CDR2 is YFSETQ. V shed 3 bases and J 7 bases; nucleotides not matched to a gene: 3. CDR3: CASSSGTDEAFF. The CDR3 DNA reads TGCGCCAGCAGCTCTGGGACAGATGAAGCTTTCTTT.

The sample holds many counts of this clonotype. The chain uses TRBV13 and TRBJ1-2; possible D gene TRBD1, 5 bases. V lost 5 bases to trimming and J lost 8 bases, with 15 bases between them. CDR1 is PRHDT and CDR2 is FYEKMQ in the germline V gene (reference sequence). This CDR3 spans 13 amino acids. The CDR3 loop reads CASSLVGSGGYTF. CDR3 nucleotide sequence: TGTGCCAGCAGCCTTGTGGGCTCAGGGGGCTACACCTTC.

This clonotype was found many times. This rearrangement joins TRBV7-9 to TRBJ1-4; TRBD1 matches at 8 bases. Germline trimming cut 5 bases from V and 8 bases from J; bases unmatched to any gene: 7. Germline CDR1 and CDR2: SEHNR and FQNEAQ (reference sequence). The CDR3 is made up of 14 amino acids. DNA for the CDR3: TGTGCCAGCAGCGTTGGACAGGGAGGGGAAAAACTGTTTTTT. Residues: CASSVGQGGEKLFF. The full variable domain, with the rest looked up from reference TRBV7-9 and TRBJ1-4, is DTGVSQNPRHKITKRGQNVTFRCDPISEHNRLYWYRQTLGQGPEFLTYFQNEAQLEKSRLLSDRFSAERPKGSFSTLEIQRTEQGDSAMYLCASSVGQGGEKLFFGSGTQLSVL.

The chain is built from TRBV24-1 and TRBJ1-2; D remains unclear. This CDR3 has 14 residues. The germline V and J ends were trimmed by 7 bases and 7 bases, with 18 bases remaining between them. Germline V gene data show CDR1 as KGHDR and CDR2 as SFDVKD. The DNA of the CDR3 is TGTGCCACCAGCCCCGGGCACGGCGTTGTTGGCTACACCTTC. Translated, it gives CATSPGHGVVGYTF.